This T cell receptor beta chain was captured by sequencing in a study of blood T cell repertoires in COVID-19. Study-level information: Samples of COVID-19 (acute and convalescent) were obtained from the United States, Italy and Spain. Nucleic acid was either cDNA or gDNA, and it came from T cells, B-cell-depleted T cells, or PBMCs.

This clone was seen only once. V was pared by 2 bases and J by 6 bases, with 17 bases between. CDR1 is LNHDA and CDR2 is SQIVND in the germline V gene (reference sequence). The CDR3 is 16 residues long. Authors' methods: Amplification of reference gene primers was used by the study to estimate nucleated cell counts. Some clones are missing from TCRdb's copy, which holds only in-frame ones; the method was immunoSEQ multiplex PCR. V, J and clone size are taken as reported in that table, and D and trimming were inferred from the DNA itself. The sample lists roughly 99,000 clones; 75% to 85% were seen once.

This clonotype originated in a woman over 75 with active or convalescent COVID-19. This chain uses TRBV19 with TRBJ1-5, with D possibly being TRBD1 (5 bases). Source material: peripheral blood. In DNA form, the CDR3 reads TGTGCCAGTAGTATAAGTGTGCGGGGGACCCGTCAGCCCCAGCATTTT. It specifies CASSISVRGTRQPQHF.